Listed here is a single TCR beta chain. The clone's antigen remains unknown. No quality values exist for individual bases; no much larger clone is one base distant. The source of the sample is a study of blood T cell repertoires in COVID-19 (dated by TCRdb to about 2020). For the wider study: Samples covering the acute and convalescent phases of COVID-19 were provided by collaborators in the United States, Italy and Spain. The dataset comprised deeply sampled blood TCRbeta repertoires from subjects exposed to, actively infected with, or recovered from COVID-19. A de-identified subject ID, COVID-19 status, age in years and sex were almost always included in the sample metadata. The prospective study material was composed of cDNA or gDNA derived from T cells, B-cell-depleted T cells, or PBMCs. HLA class I and class II types, where available, came from metadata supplied by the sample provider rather than from assay-based typing. The repertoires were released in a freely available public database intended as a resource for research on the immune response to SARS-CoV-2. Samples came from the ongoing ImmuneRACE study (first 160 participants) plus 1,254 subjects from 6 global collaborators. Study-wide conclusions, independent of this receptor: The quantity of clinical and demographic metadata differed by source and by participant and was supplied without curation.

V loses 4 bases, J loses 8 bases, and the germline ends lie 10 bases apart. Reading from cysteine to phenylalanine, the CDR3 counts 13 amino acids. The CDR3 DNA has 39 bases and is translated from base 1. CDR1 and CDR2 are read off the germline V gene as SGHRS and YFSETQ. TCRbeta CDR3 regions were amplified from genomic DNA using the immunoSEQ Assay, a bias-controlled multiplex PCR. Regarding the original processing steps: The number of nucleated cells in each sample was estimated by amplification of reference gene primers within the assay. Sequence reads were collapsed and filtered to measure the absolute abundance of every unique TCRbeta CDR3 rearrangement. For each sample, productive Simpson clonality was calculated as the square root of Simpson's diversity index across productive rearrangements. The immuneACCESS repertoire file appears here via TCRdb, limited to in-frame rearrangements. These files lack a portion of the clones; in checked studies, under half of the deficit traces to unresolved V genes, and the cause of the others is not known. The V and J calls and clone size were taken over from that table, and D and trimming were inferred from the DNA. Within this sample are about 100,000 clones, with roughly nine tenths of them counted one time only. The ten most abundant clones make up about 2.2% of the sample.

Each collaborating institution followed its own protocols to collect whole blood in K2EDTA tubes. For TCRbeta analysis, collaborators shipped samples as frozen whole blood, isolated PBMCs, or DNA extracted from either of those sample types. The sequencing sample was made of peripheral blood. The TCR originated in a man aged 50-60 years with active COVID-19. The V and J genes are TRBV5-1 and TRBJ1-6; the D gene identity is not certain. The CDR3 in this case is CASSVWQDSPLHF. The bases read TGCGCCAGCAGCGTCTGGCAGGATTCACCCCTCCACTTT.